This record concerns one T cell receptor beta chain sequence. Its recognized antigen is unknown. Base-call qualities are not available, and no considerably larger clone is one nucleotide away. TCRbeta CDR3 regions were amplified from genomic DNA using the immunoSEQ Assay, a bias-controlled multiplex PCR. Per the source publication's procedure: Nucleated cell counts per sample were estimated from amplification of reference gene primers within the assay. To quantify the absolute abundance of each unique TCRbeta CDR3 rearrangement, sequence reads were collapsed and filtered. For each sample, productive Simpson clonality was calculated as the square root of Simpson's diversity index over productive rearrangements. Held by TCRdb, this immuneACCESS table contains in-frame sequences only and omits some clones. Under half of the omission traces to an unresolved V gene where checked; the cause of the rest is unknown. The V and J calls and clone size come from that table; D and trimming were worked out from the DNA. This sample comprises around 180,000 clones, roughly 82% of them detected only once. In total, the top ten clones hold more than 4.5% of the sample.

These data come from a study of blood T cell repertoires in COVID-19 (dated by TCRdb to about 2020). Concerning the study at large: Samples from collaborators originated in the United States, Italy and Spain and spanned both the acute and convalescent phases of COVID-19. The samples were drawn from the first 160 participants of the ongoing ImmuneRACE study and from roughly 1,300 subjects provided by 6 global collaborators. Sample metadata almost always included a de-identified subject ID, COVID-19 status, age in years and sex. A freely available public database, intended as a resource for researchers studying the immune response to SARS-CoV-2, is where the repertoires were released. Where available, HLA class I and class II types were obtained from metadata supplied by the sample provider rather than from assay-based typing. The material from the prospective study consisted of cDNA or gDNA derived from T cells, B-cell-depleted T cells, or PBMCs. Deeply sampled blood TCRbeta repertoires from subjects exposed to, actively infected with, or recovered from COVID-19 were included in the dataset.

Collaborating institutions collected whole blood in K2EDTA tubes following their own protocols. For TCRbeta analysis, collaborators shipped samples in one of three forms: frozen whole blood, isolated PBMCs, or DNA extracted from either of those sample types. On the study overall, not on this receptor specifically: The quantity of clinical and demographic metadata differed by source and by participant and was supplied without curation.

Deletion took 5 bases off V and 4 bases off J, with a span of 11 bases between the germline ends. Inclusive of the bounding cysteine and phenylalanine, the CDR3 is 13 residues long. CDR3 DNA is the only sequence kept; it has 39 bases, read in frame from the first base. Sequences SNHLY (CDR1) and FYNNEI (CDR2) are obtained from the germline V gene. The rearranged segments are TRBV2 and TRBJ2-5; no confident D gene assignment can be made. This receptor was obtained from a woman aged 30 to 39 with acute or convalescent COVID-19. The sample comprised peripheral blood. In nucleotide form, the sequence is TGTGCCAGCAGTCGGCAGCGTGGAGAGACCCAGTACTTC. Translation gives CASSRQRGETQYF.